Given below is one T cell receptor (beta chain) in context. The data belong to a study of tumor and adjacent non-tumor tissue in lung cancer. Overall study: Aged 31 to 76 years, patients included 10 men and 4 to 6 women with stage I to III disease.

The CDR3 sequence is 13 residues long. The junction had 13 bases not matched to a gene; V was cut back by 6 bases and J by 10 bases. Germline V CDR1 and CDR2: SGHNT, YYREEE (reference sequence). A modified ARM-PCR protocol with three rounds of nested PCR amplified TCRbeta. From the multiplex PCR reads, TCRdb called clonotypes with MiXCR, one entry per CDR3 protein. The sample yields roughly 82,000 distinct CDR3 sequences, approximately 73% seen once. No cell sorting was done before RNA was extracted from the tissue. This non-tumor lung sample came from over 3 cm beyond the tumor edge. This TCR came from a woman aged 50 to 60 with non-small cell lung cancer. The material sequenced was distant non-tumor lung tissue. The rearrangement joins TRBV5-4 to TRBJ2-7, with 7 bases matching TRBD2. CDR3 nucleotides: TGTGCCAGCACCCGGGATCAGCGGGGCGAACAGTACTTC. As protein: CASTRDQRGEQYF. The complete variable domain, with remaining parts taken from reference TRBV5-4 and TRBJ2-7, reads ETGVTQSPTHLIKTRGQQVTLRCSSQSGHNTVSWYQQALGQGPQFIFQYYREEENGRGNFPPRFSGLQFPNYSSELNVNALELDDSALYLCASTRDQRGEQYFGPGTRLTVT.